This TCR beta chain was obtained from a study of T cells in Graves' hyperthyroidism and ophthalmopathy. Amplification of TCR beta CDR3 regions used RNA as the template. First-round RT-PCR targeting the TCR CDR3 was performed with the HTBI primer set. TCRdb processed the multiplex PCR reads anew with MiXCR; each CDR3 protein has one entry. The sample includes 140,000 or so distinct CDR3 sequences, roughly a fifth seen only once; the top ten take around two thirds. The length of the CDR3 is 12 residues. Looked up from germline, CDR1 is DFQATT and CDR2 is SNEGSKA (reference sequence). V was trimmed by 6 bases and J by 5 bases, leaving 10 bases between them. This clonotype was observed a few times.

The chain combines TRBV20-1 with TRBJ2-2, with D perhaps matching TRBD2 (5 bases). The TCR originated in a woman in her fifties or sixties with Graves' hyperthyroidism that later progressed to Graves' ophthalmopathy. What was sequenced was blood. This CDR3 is CSAGLSTGELFF. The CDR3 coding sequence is TGCAGTGCCGGACTCAGTACCGGGGAGCTGTTTTTT.